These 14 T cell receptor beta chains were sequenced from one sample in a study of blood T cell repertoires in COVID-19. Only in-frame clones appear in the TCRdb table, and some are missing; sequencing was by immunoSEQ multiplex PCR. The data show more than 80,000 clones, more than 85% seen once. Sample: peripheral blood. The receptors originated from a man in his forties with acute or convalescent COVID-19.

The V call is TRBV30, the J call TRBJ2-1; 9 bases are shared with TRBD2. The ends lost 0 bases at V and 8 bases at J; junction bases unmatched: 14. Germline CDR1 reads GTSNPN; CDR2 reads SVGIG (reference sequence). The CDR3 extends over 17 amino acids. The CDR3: CAWSVRGRDFSWDEQFF. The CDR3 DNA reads TGTGCCTGGAGTGTGCGCGGGAGGGACTTTAGTTGGGATGAGCAGTTCTTC.

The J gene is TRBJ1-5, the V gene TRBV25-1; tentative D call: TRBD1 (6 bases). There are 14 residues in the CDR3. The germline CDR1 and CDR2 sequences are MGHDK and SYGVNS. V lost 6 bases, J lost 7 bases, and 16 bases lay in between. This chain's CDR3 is CASSPRGGGQPQHF. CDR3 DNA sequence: TGTGCCAGCAGCCCTCGGGGGGGCGGGCAGCCCCAGCATTTT.

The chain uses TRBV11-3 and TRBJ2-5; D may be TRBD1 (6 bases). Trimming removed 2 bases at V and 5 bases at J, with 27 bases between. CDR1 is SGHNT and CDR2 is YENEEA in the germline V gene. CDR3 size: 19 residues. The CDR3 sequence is CASSLTALGAHRDAETQYF. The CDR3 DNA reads TGTGCCAGCAGCTTAACAGCCTTAGGGGCCCACAGGGATGCGGAGACCCAGTACTTC. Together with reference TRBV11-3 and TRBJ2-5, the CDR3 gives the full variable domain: EAGVVQSPRYKIIEKKQPVAFWCNPISGHNTLYWYLQNLGQGPELLIRYENEEAVDDSQLPKDRFSAERLKGVDSTLKIQPAELGDSAVYLCASSLTALGAHRDAETQYFGPGTRLLVL.

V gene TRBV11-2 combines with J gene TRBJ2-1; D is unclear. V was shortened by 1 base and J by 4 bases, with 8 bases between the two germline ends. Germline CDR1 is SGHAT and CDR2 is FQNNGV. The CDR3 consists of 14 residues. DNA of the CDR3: TGTGCCAGCAGCTTAGCCGGGTCTTACAATGAGCAGTTCTTC. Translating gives CASSLAGSYNEQFF.

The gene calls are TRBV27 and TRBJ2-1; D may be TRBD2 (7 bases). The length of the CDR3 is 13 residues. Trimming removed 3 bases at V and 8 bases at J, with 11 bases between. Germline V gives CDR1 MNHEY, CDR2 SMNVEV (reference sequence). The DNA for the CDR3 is TGTGCCAGCAGTTTTAGGGGGAGGGATGAGCAGTTCTTC. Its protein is CASSFRGRDEQFF.

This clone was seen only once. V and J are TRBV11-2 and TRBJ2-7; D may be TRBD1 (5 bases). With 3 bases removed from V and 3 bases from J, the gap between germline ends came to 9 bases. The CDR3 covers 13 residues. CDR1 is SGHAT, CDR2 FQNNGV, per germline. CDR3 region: CASSLGPDYEQYF. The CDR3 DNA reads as TGTGCCAGCAGCTTGGGGCCGGACTACGAGCAGTACTTC.

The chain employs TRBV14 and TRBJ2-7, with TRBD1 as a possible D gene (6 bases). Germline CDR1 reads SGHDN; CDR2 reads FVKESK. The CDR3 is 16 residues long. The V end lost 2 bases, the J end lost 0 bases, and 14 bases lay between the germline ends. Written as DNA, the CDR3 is TGTGCCAGCAGCCAAAGGTTGTGGGGGCACTCCTACGAGCAGTACTTC. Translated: CASSQRLWGHSYEQYF.

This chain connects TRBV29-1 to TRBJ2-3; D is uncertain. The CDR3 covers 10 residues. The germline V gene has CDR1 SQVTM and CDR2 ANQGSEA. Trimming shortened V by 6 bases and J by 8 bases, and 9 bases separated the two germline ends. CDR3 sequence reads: CSVLFSTQYF. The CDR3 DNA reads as TGCAGCGTGTTGTTTAGTACGCAGTATTTT.

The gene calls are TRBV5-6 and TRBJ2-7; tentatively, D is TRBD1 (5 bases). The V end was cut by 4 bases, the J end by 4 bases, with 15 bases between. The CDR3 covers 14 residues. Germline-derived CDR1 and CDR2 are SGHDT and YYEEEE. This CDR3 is CASSRTGTRYEQYF. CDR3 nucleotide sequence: TGTGCCAGCAGCCGAACAGGAACCCGGTACGAGCAGTACTTC.

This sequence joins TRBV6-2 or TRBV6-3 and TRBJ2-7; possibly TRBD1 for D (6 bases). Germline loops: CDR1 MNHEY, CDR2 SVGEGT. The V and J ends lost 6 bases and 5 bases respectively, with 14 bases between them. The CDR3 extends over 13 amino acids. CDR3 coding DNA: TGTGCCAGCAGCCGCGGCAGGGGTCACGAGCAGTACTTC. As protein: CASSRGRGHEQYF.

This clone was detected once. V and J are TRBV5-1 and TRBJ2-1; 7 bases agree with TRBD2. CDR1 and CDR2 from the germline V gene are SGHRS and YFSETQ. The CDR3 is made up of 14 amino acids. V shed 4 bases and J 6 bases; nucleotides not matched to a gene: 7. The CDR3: CASSRAGEGNEQFF. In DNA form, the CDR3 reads TGCGCCAGCAGCCGGGCGGGAGAGGGCAATGAGCAGTTCTTC.

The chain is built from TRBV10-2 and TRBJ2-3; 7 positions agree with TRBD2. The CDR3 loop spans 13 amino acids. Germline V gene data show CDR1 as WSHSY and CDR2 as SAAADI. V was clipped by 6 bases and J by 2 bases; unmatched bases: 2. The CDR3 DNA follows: TGCGCCAGCAGCGGGACTATCACAGATACGCAGTATTTT. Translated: CASSGTITDTQYF.

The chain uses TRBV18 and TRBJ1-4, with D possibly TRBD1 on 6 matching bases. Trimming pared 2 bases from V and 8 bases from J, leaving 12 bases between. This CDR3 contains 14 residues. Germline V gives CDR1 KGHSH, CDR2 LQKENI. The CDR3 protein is CASSPGGEEEKLFF. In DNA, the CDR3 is TGTGCCAGCTCACCAGGGGGCGAAGAGGAAAAACTGTTTTTT.

CDR3 nucleotide sequence: TGCGCCAGCAGCGGGGACTCCACTCCCGGAAACACCATATATTTT. Translation gives CASSGDSTPGNTIYF. The chain is built from TRBV5-1 and TRBJ1-3; perhaps TRBD1 as D (5 bases). Trimming took 4 bases from V and 4 from J, leaving 15 bases between them. Germline CDR1 and CDR2: SGHRS and YFSETQ. The CDR3 totals 15 residues.